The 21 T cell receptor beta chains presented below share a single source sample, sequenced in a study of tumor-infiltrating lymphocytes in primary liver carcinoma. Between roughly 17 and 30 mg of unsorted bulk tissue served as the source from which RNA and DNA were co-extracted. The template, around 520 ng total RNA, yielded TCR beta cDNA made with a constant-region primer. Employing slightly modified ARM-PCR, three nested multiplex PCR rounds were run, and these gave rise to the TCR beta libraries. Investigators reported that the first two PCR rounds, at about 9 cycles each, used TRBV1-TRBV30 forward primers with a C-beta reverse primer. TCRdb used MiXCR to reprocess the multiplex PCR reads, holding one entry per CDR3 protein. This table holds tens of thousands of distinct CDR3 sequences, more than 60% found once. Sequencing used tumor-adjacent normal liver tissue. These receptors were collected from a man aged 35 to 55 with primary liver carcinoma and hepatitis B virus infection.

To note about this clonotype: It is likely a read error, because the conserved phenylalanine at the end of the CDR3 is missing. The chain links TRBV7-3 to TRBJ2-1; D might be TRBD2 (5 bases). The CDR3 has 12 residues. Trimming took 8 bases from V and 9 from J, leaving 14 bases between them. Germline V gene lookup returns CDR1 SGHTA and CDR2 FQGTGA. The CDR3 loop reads CASGRGLSEQFS. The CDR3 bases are TGTGCCAGCGGCCGAGGACTTAGTGAGCAGTTCTCC.

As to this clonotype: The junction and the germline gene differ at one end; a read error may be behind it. The CDR3 loop reads CSVEVQVNEQFF. The CDR3 bases are TGCAGCGTCGAAGTACAGGTCAATGAGCAGTTCTTC. The chain recombines TRBV29-1 with TRBJ2-1, with D maybe TRBD1 (5 bases). CDR3 length: 12 residues. Germline V gives CDR1 SQVTM, CDR2 ANQGSEA.

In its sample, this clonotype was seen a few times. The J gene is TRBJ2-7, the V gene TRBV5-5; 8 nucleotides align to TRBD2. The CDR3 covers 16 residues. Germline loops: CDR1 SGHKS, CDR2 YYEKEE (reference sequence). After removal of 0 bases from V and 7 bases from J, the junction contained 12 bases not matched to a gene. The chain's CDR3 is CASSLVIGAGVWEQYF. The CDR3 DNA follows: TGTGCCAGCAGCTTGGTTATAGGAGCGGGAGTATGGGAGCAGTACTTC.

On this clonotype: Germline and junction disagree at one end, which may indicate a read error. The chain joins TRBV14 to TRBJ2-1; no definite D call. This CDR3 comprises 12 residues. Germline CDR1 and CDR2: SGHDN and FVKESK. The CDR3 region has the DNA TGTGCCAGCAGCCCAAGTGCGAATGGGCAGTTCTTC. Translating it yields CASSPSANGQFF.

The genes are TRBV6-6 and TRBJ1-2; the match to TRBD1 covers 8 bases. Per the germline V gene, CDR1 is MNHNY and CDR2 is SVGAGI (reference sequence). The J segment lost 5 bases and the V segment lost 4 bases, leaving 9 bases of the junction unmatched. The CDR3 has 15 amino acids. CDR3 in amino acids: CASSSVDGTGYGYTF. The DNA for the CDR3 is TGTGCCAGCAGTTCCGTCGACGGGACAGGTTATGGCTACACCTTC.

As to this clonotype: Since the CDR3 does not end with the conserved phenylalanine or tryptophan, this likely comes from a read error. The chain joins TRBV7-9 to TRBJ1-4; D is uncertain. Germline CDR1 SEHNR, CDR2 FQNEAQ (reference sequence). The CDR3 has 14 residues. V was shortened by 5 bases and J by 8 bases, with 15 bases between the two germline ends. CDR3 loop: CASSPTSLGEKLFS. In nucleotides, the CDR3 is TGTGCCAGCAGCCCTACCTCACTGGGCGAAAAACTGTTTTCT.

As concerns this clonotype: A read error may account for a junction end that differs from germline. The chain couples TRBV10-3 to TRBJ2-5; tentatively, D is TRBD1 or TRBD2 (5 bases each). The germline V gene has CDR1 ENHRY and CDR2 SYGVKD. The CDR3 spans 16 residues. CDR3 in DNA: TGCGCCACCGAAACCGGGACGTCGACAAGAAAAGAGACCCAGTACTTC. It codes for CATETGTSTRKETQYF.

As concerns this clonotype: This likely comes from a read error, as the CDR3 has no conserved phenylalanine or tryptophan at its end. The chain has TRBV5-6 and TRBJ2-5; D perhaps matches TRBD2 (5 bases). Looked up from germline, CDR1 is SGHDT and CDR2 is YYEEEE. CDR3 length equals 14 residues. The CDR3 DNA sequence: TGTGCCAGCAGTTTGGAGGCTAGCCAAGAGGCCCAGTACTTA. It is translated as CASSLEASQEAQYL.

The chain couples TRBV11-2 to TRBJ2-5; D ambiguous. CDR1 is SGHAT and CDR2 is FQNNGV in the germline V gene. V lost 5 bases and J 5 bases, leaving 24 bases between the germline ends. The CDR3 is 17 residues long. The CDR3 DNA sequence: TGTGCCAGCAGCCTAAGACAAGCAGGTGACTCGAGCGAGACCCAGTACTTC. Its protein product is CASSLRQAGDSSETQYF.

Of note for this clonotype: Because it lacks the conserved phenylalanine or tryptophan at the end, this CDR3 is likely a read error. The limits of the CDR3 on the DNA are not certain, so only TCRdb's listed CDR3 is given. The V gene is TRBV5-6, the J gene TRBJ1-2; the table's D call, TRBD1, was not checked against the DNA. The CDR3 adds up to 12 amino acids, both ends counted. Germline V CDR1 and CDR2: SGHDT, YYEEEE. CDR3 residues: CASSSGKSGYAS.

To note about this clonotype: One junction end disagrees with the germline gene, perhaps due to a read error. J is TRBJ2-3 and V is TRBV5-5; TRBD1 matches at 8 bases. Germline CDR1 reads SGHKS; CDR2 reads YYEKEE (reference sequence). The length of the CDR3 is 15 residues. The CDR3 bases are TGTGCCAACAGCCCGGAGGACAGGGAAGCAGATACGCTGTATTTT. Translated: CANSPEDREADTLYF.

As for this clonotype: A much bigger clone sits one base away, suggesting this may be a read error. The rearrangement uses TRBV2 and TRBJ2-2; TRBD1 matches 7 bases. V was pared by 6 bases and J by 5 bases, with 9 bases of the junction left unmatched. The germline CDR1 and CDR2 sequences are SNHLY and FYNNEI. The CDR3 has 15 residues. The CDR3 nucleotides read TGTGCCAGCAGGGCCACAGGGGCCGGAACCGGGGAGCTGTTTTTT. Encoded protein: CASRATGAGTGELFF. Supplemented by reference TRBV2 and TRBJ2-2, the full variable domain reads EPEVTQTPSHQVTQMGQEVILRCVPISNHLYFYWYRQILGQKVEFLVSFYNNEISEKSEIFDDQFSVERPDGSNFTLKIRSTKLEDSAMYFCASRATGAGTGELFFGEGSRLTVL.

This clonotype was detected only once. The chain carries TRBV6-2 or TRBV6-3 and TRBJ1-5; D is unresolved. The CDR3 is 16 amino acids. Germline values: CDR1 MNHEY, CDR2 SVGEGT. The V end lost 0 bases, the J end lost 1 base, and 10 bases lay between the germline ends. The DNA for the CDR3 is TGTGCCAGCAGTTACTCTGGCCGTGGGAGCAATCAGCCCCAGCATTTT. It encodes CASSYSGRGSNQPQHF.

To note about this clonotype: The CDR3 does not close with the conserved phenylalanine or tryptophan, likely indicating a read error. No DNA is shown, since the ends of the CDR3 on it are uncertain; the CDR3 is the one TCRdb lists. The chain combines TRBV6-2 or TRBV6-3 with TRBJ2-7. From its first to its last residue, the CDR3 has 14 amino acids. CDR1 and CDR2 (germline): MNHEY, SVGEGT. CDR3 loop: CVSSQKTEPYERYL.

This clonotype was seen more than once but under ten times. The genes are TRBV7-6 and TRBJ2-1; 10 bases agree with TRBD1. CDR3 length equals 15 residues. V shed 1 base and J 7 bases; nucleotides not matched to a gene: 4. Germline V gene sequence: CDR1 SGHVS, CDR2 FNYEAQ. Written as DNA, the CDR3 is TGTGCCAGCAGCTTAGGGACAGGGGGTTTAAATGAGCAGTTCTTC. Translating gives CASSLGTGGLNEQFF.

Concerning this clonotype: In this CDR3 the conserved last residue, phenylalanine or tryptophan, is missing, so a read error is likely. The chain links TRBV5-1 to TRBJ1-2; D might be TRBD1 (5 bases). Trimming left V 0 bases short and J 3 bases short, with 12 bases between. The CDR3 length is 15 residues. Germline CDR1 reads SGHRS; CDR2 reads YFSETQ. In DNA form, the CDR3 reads TGCGCCAGCAGCTTGGCTGGAGGAGGGGACTATGGCTACACCTTA. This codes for CASSLAGGGDYGYTL.

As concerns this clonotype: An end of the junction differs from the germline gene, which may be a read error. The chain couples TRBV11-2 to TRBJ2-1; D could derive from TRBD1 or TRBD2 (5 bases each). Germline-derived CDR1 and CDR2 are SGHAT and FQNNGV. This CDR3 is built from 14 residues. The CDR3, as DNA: TGTGTCAGCAGCTTGTCTAGCTTGGGGCAAGAACAGTTCTTC. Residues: CVSSLSSLGQEQFF.

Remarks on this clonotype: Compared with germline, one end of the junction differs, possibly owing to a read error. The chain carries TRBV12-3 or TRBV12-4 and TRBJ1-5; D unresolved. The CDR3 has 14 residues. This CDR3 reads CASSFEEGNQPQHF. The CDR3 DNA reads TGTGCCAGCAGTTTTGAGGAGGGCAATCAGCCCCAACATTTT.

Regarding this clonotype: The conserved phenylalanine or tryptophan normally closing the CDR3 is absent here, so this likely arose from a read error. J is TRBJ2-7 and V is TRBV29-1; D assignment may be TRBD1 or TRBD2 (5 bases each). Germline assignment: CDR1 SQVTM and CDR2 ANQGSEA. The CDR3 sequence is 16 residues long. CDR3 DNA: TGCAACACCATGACATCTGGGACCGACACTCCCTACGAGCAGTACCTC. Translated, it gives CNTMTSGTDTPYEQYL.

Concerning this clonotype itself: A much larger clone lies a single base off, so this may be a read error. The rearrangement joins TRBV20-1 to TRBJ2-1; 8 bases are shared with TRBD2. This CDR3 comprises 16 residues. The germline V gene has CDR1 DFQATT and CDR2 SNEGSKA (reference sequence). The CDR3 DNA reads TGCAGTGCTAGCCCCCTGACTAGCGCCTTATACAATGAGCAGTTATTC. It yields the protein CSASPLTSALYNEQLF.

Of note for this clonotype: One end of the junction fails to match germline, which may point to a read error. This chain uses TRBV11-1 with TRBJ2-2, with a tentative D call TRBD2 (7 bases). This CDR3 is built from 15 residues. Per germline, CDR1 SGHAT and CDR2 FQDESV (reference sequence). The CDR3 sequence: CASSPSGGAPRVPFF. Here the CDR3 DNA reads TGTGCAAGCAGCCCCTCGGGGGGCGCACCCAGGGTGCCGTTTTTT.